What follows are 5 T cell receptor beta chains derived from one specimen sequenced in a study of identical twins. MiXCR was run by TCRdb on the 5' RACE reads, yielding one entry per CDR3 protein. The table has just under 550,000 distinct CDR3 sequences, 13% to 15% seen once; the top ten hold about 0.4%. These sequences were also reported in another study, on yellow fever vaccine responses in identical twins.

The sequenced sample consisted of CD4+ T cells sorted from blood. All receptors come from a woman in her late teens or twenties in good health.

This clonotype was seen a few times. This chain uses TRBV10-3 with TRBJ1-1; D unresolved. Trimming took off 10 bases at V and 0 bases at J, with 15 bases between the two ends. The CDR3 sequence is 14 residues long. Per the germline V gene, CDR1 is ENHRY and CDR2 is SYGVKD. DNA of the CDR3: TGTGCCACCGCTGCCGGGCGCATGAACACTGAAGCTTTCTTT. Residues: CATAAGRMNTEAFF.

This clonotype was picked up many times. The V call is TRBV6-5, the J call TRBJ2-1, with no clear D. The V gene's germline CDR1 is MNHEY and CDR2 SVGAGI. V lost 0 bases and J lost 9, with 9 bases in between. CDR3 size: 13 residues. CDR3 bases: TGTGCCAGCAGTTACTCGACCGTTACTGAGCAGTTCTTC. Its protein product is CASSYSTVTEQFF.

The table lists this clonotype with a count of one. CDR3 bases: TGCGCCAGCAGCTTGCGAGAGTTAGAGACCCAGTACTTC. Amino acid sequence: CASSLRELETQYF. This sequence joins TRBV5-1 and TRBJ2-5; D is ambiguous. Germline loops: CDR1 SGHRS, CDR2 YFSETQ. The V end lost 1 base, the J end lost 4 bases, and 8 bases lay between the germline ends. The CDR3 loop spans 13 amino acids.

V usage is TRBV10-3 and J usage is TRBJ2-2; 8 bases are a match to TRBD2. CDR3 length: 16 residues. In germline, CDR1 is ENHRY, CDR2 SYGVKD. The ends lost 10 bases at V and 0 bases at J; junction bases unmatched: 10. The CDR3 here is CATRRYSGANTGELFF. The CDR3 nucleotides read TGTGCCACTCGGAGATATAGCGGGGCGAACACCGGGGAGCTGTTTTTT.

Details on this clonotype: Its ends do not fully match the called genes, so a read error is possible. The rearrangement joins TRBV11-1 to TRBJ2-2, with D perhaps being TRBD1 or TRBD2 (5 bases each). CDR3 length: 18 residues. CDR1 SGHAT and CDR2 FQDESV come from the germline V gene (reference sequence). CDR3: CASSLRPYGGLNTGELFF. In DNA form, the CDR3 reads TGTGCTAGCAGCTTACGCCCGTATGGGGGATTAAACACCGGGGAGCTGTTTTTT. The variable domain in full, completed from reference TRBV11-1 and TRBJ2-2, reads EAEVAQSPRYKITEKSQAVAFWCDPISGHATLYWYRQILGQGPELLVQFQDESVVDDSQLPKDRFSAERLKGVDSTLKIQPAELGDSAMYLCASSLRPYGGLNTGELFFGEGSRLTVL.